This T cell receptor (beta chain) was documented in a study of beta chain features in type 1 diabetes. This clone came up a few times. Sequencing targeted expressed TCRB transcripts, as all isolated RNA had been reverse transcribed. Assay: immunoSEQ multiplex PCR; the TCRdb copy retains only in-frame clones and omits some. The table shows about 200,000 clones, with approximately 11% occurring only once. CDR1 SGHRS and CDR2 YFSETQ come from the germline V gene. V was pared by 5 bases and J by 5 bases, with 8 bases of the junction left unmatched. The CDR3 totals 14 residues. The sequenced material came from central memory CD4+ T cells from blood. The receptor's source is a young man in good health. The chain is built from TRBV5-1 and TRBJ2-7, with TRBD2 matching over 9 bases. Here the CDR3 reads CASSYTSGFDEQYF. The CDR3 nucleotides read TGCGCCAGCAGTTATACTAGCGGGTTCGACGAGCAGTACTTC.